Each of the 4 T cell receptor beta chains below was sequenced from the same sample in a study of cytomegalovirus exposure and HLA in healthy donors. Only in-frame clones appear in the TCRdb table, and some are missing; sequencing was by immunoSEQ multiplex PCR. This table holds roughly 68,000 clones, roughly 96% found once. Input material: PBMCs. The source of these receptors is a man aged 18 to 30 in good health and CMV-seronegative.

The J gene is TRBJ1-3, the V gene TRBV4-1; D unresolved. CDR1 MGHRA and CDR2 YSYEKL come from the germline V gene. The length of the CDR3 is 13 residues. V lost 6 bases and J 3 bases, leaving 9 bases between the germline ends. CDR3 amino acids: CASSGGNGNTIYF. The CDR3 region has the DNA TGCGCCAGCAGTGGAGGGAATGGAAACACCATATATTTT.

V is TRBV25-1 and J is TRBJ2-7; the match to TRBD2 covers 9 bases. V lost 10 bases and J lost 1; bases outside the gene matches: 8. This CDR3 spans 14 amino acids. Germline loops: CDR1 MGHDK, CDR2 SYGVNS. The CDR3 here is CATAWAGGSYEQYF. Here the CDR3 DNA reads TGTGCCACCGCTTGGGCGGGAGGGTCCTACGAGCAGTACTTC.

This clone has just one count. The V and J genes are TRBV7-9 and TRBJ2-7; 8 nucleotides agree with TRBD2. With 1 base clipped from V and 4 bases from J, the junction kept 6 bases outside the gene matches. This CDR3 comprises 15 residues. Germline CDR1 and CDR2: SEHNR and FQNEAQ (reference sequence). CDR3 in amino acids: CASSLGYGGRYEQYF. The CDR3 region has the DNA TGTGCCAGCAGCTTAGGTTATGGCGGGAGGTACGAGCAGTACTTC.

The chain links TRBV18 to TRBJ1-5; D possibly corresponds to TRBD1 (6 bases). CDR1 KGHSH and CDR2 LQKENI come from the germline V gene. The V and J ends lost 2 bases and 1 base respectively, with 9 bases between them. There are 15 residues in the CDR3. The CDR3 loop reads CASSPFGGSNQPQHF. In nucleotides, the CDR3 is TGTGCCAGCTCACCATTTGGGGGCAGCAATCAGCCCCAGCATTTT.